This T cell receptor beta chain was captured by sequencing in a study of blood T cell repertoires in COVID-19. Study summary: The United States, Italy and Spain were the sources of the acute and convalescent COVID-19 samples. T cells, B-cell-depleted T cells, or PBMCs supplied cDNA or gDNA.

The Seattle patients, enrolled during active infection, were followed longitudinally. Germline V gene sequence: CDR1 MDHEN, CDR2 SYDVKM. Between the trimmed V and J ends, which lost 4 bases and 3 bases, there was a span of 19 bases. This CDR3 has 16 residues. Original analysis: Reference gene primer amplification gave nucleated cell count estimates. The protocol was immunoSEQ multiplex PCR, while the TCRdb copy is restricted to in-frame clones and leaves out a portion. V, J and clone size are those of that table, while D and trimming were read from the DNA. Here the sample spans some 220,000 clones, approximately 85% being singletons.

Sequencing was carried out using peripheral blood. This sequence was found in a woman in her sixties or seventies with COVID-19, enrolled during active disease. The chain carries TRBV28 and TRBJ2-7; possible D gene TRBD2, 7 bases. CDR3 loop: CASSSSGGNTLYEQYF. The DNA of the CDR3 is TGTGCCAGCAGTTCATCGGGGGGCAACACTCTCTACGAGCAGTACTTC.